Ten or more counts support the clone carrying this T cell receptor (beta chain). Its target is unknown. This sample stems from a study of spatial heterogeneity in lung cancer. Study in general: Each distinct TCR and UMI combination averaged more than ten appearances in raw reads. Study-wide results and limits: Tumoral mutation counts were tracked by counts of expanded intratumoral alpha and beta TCRs.

TCR cDNA molecules each carried a unique molecular identifier. TCRdb passed the 5' RACE reads through MiXCR, listing each CDR3 protein once. The sample holds 100,000 or so distinct CDR3 sequences, about 4.4% seen once. The sample's time point: sample taken at primary tumor resection. The donor population consisted of 72 patients with untreated, early-stage non-small cell lung cancer. Whole RNA came from tumor, nontumor lung or frozen PBMC and was sequenced without being sorted. V lost 1 base to trimming and J lost 4 bases, with 11 bases between them. The CDR3 runs to 14 residues. In germline, CDR1 is SGHRS, CDR2 YFSETQ.

The sequence came from a male donor with early-stage non-small cell lung cancer. The chain carries TRBV5-1 and TRBJ1-1, with unresolved D. This specimen consisted of lung tumor tissue, obtained at surgery. The CDR3 spells CASSLFGRGTEAFF. The CDR3 DNA is TGCGCCAGCAGCTTGTTTGGACGGGGCACTGAAGCTTTCTTT. Using reference TRBV5-1 and TRBJ1-1 for the parts outside the CDR3, the full variable domain is KAGVTQTPRYLIKTRGQQVTLSCSPISGHRSVSWYQQTPGQGLQFLFEYFSETQRNKGNFPGRFSGRQFSNSRSEMNVSTLELGDSALYLCASSLFGRGTEAFFGQGTRLTVV.